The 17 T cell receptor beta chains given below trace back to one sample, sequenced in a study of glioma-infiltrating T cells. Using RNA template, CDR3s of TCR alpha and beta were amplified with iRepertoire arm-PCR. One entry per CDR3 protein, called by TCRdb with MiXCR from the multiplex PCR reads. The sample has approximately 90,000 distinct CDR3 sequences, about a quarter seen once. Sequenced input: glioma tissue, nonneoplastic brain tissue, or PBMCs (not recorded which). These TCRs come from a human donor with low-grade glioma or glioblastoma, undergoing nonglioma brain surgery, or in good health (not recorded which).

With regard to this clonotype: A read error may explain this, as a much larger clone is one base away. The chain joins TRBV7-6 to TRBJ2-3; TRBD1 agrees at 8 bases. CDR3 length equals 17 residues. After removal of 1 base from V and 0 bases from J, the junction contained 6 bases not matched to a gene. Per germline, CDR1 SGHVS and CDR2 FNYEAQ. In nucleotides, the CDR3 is TGTGCCAGCAGCTTAGACGGACAGGGCGGAAGCACAGATACGCAGTATTTT. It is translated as CASSLDGQGGSTDTQYF.

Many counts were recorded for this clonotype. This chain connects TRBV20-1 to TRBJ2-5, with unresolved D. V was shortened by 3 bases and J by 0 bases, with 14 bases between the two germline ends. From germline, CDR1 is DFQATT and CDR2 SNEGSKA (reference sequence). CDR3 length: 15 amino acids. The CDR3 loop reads CSASELRQDQETQYF. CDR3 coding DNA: TGCAGTGCTAGCGAACTTAGACAAGACCAAGAGACCCAGTACTTC.

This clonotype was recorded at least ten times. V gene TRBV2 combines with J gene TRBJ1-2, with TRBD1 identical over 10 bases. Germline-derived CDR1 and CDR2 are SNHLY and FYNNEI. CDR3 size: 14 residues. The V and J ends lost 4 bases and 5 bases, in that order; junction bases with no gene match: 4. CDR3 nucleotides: TGTGCCAGCAGTGTCCGGACAGGGGGATATGGCTACACCTTC. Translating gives CASSVRTGGYGYTF.

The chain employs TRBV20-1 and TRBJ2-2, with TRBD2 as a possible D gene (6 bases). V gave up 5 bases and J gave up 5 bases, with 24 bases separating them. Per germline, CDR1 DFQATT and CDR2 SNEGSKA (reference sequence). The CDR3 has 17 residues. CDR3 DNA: TGCAGTGCTGCTTACGGACTATCGGGAGTAAGAACCGGGGAGCTGTTTTTT. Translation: CSAAYGLSGVRTGELFF.

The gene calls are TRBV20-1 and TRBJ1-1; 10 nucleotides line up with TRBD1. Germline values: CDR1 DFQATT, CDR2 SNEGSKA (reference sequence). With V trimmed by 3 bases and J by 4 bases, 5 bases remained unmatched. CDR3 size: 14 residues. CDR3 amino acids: CSARDRGSGTEAFF. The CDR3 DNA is TGCAGTGCTAGGGACAGGGGGTCGGGCACTGAAGCTTTCTTT.

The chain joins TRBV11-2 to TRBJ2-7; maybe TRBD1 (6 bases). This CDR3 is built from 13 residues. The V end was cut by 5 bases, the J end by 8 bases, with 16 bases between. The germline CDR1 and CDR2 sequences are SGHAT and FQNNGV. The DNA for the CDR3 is TGTGCCAGCAGCCAAAACAAAGGACAGAAGCAGTACTTC. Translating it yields CASSQNKGQKQYF.

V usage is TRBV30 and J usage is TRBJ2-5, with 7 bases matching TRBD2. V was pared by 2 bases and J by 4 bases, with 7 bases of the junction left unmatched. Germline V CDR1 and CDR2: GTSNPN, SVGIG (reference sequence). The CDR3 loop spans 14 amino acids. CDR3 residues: CAWSPAGVGETQYF. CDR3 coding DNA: TGTGCCTGGAGTCCGGCGGGAGTAGGAGAGACCCAGTACTTC.

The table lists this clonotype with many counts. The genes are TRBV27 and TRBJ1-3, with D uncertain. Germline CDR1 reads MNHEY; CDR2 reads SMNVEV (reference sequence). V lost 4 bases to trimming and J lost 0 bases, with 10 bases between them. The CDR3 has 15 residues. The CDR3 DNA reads TGTGCCAGCAGTTCTTCAATCGCCTCTGGAAACACCATATATTTT. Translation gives CASSSSIASGNTIYF.

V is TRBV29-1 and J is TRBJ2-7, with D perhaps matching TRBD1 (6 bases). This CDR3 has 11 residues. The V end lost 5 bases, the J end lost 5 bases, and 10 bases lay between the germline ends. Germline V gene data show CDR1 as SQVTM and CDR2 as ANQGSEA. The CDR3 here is CSVKGGHEQYF. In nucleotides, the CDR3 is TGCAGCGTTAAAGGGGGTCACGAGCAGTACTTC.

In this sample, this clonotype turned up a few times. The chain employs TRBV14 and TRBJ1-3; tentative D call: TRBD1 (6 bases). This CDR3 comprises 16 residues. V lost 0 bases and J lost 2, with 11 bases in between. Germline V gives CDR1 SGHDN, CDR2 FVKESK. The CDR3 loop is CASSQEWGRPGNTIYF. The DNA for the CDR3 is TGTGCCAGCAGCCAAGAATGGGGGCGGCCTGGAAACACCATATATTTT.

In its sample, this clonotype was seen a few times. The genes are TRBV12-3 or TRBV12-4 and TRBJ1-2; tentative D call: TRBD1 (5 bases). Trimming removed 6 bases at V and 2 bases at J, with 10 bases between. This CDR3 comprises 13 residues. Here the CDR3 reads CASSPQVNYGYTF. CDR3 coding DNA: TGTGCCAGCAGCCCACAGGTGAACTATGGCTACACCTTC.

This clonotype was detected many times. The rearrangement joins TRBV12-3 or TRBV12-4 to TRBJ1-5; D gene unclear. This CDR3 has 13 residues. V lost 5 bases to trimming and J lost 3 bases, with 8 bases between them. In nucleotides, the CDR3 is TGTGCCAGCAGTCGGACGGACAATCAGCCCCAGCATTTT. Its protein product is CASSRTDNQPQHF.

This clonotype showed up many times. This CDR3 is CASSDPRDIYYGYTF. CDR3 DNA sequence: TGTGCCAGCAGTGATCCCCGGGACATATACTATGGCTACACCTTC. V gene TRBV2 combines with J gene TRBJ1-2, with a weak D call TRBD1 (6 bases). Trimming pared 3 bases from V and 3 bases from J, leaving 14 bases between. Looked up from germline, CDR1 is SNHLY and CDR2 is FYNNEI. The CDR3 covers 15 residues. The entire variable domain, with the rest obtained from reference TRBV2 and TRBJ1-2, is as follows: EPEVTQTPSHQVTQMGQEVILRCVPISNHLYFYWYRQILGQKVEFLVSFYNNEISEKSEIFDDQFSVERPDGSNFTLKIRSTKLEDSAMYFCASSDPRDIYYGYTFGSGTRLTVV.

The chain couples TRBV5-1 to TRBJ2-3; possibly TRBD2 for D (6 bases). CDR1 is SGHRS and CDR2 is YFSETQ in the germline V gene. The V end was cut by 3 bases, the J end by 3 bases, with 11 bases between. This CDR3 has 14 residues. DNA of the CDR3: TGCGCCAGCAGCTCCTGGACTAATACAGATACGCAGTATTTT. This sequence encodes CASSSWTNTDTQYF.

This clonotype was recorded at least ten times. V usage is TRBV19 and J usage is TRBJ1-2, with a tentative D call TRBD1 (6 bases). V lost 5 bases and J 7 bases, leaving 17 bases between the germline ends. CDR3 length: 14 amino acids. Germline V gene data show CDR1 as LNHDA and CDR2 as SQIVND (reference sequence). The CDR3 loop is CASSETQGRRGYTF. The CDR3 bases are TGTGCCAGTAGTGAAACACAGGGTCGGCGTGGCTACACCTTC.

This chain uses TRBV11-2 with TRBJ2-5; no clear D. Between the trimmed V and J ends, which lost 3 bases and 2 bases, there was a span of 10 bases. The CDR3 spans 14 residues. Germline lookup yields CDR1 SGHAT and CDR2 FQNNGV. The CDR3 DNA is TGTGCCAGCAGCTTCTCCACCACACAAGAGACCCAGTACTTC. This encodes CASSFSTTQETQYF.

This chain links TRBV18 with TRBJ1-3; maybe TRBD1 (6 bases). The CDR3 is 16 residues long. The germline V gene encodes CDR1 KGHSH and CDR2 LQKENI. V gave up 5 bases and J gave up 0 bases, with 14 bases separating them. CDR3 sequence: CASSEQGFSSGNTIYF. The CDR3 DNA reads TGTGCCAGCTCAGAACAGGGTTTTTCCTCTGGAAACACCATATATTTT.